This T cell receptor (beta chain) was captured by sequencing in a study of siplizumab effects on memory and regulatory T cells. Germline CDR1 SGHRS, CDR2 YFSETQ. This CDR3 contains 15 residues. The V and J ends lost 2 bases and 6 bases, in that order; junction bases with no gene match: 6. Clones were sequenced by immunoSEQ multiplex PCR, and TCRdb holds only the in-frame ones, with some missing. The sample records more than 75,000 clones, roughly 96% being singletons. Notes on the study in general: The majority of clones, roughly 75-97% of proliferating CD4+ or CD8+ clones, lacked an assignable naive or memory phenotype. The diversity of naive T cells seemed greater than that of memory cells, and their alloresponse contribution seemed major. Sequences below about 10^-5 frequency were poorly captured, and few alloreactive clones mapped to unstimulated subsets.

Remarks on this clone: Its specificity is not known.

The clonotype was recovered from a human donor in good health. This chain links TRBV5-1 with TRBJ2-3; 10 nucleotides agree with TRBD2. The sample comprised naive CD4+ T cells sorted from blood. CDR3 protein: CASSLLTSGTDTQYF. Written as DNA, the CDR3 is TGCGCCAGCAGCTTACTTACTAGCGGGACTGATACGCAGTATTTT.